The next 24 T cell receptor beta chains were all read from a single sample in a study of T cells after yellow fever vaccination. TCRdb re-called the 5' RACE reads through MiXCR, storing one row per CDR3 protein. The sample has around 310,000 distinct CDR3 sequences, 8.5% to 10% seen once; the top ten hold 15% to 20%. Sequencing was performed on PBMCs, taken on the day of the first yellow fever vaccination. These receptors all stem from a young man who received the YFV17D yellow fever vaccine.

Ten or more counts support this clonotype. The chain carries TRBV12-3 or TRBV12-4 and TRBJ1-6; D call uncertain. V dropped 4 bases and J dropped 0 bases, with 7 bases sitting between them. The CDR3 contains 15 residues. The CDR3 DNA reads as TGTGCCAGCAGTTCGAGGGACTCCTATAATTCACCCCTCCACTTT. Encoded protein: CASSSRDSYNSPLHF.

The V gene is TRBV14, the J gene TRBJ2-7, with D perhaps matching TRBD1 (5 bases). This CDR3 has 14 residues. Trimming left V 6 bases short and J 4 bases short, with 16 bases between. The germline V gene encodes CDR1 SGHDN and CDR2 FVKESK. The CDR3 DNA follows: TGTGCCAGCAGTCAGGACACCTGGTATTACGAGCAGTACTTC. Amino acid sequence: CASSQDTWYYEQYF. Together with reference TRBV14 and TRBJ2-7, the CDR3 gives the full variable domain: EAGVTQFPSHSVIEKGQTVTLRCDPISGHDNLYWYRRVMGKEIKFLLHFVKESKQDESGMPNNRFLAERTGGTYSTLKVQPAELEDSGVYFCASSQDTWYYEQYFGPGTRLTVT.

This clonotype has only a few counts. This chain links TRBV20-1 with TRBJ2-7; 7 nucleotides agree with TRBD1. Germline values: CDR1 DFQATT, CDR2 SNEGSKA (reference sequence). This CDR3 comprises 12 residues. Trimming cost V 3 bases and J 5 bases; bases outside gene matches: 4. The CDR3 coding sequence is TGCAGTGCTAGTTCCCAGGGGGACGAGCAGTACTTC. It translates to CSASSQGDEQYF.

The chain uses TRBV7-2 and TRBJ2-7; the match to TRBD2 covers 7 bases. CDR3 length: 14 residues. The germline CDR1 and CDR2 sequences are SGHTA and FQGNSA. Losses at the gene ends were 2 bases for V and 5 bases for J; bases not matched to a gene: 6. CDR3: CASSLRRLAHEQYF. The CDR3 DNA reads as TGTGCCAGCAGCTTAAGACGACTAGCCCACGAGCAGTACTTC.

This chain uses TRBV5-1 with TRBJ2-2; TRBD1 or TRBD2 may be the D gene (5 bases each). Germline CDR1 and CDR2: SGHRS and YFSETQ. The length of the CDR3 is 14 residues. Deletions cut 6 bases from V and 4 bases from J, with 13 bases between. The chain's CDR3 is CASNRDGGTGELFF. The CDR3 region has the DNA TGCGCCAGCAATAGGGACGGCGGCACCGGGGAGCTGTTTTTT.

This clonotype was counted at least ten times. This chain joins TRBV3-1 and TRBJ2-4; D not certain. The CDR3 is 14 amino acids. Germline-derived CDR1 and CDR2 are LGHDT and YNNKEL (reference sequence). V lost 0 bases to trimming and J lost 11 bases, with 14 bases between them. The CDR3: CASSQDPVYGVQYF. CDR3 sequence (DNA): TGTGCCAGCAGCCAAGACCCGGTTTACGGTGTTCAGTACTTC.

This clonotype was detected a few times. CDR3 in amino acids: CASSLAWGKNTEAFF. Written as DNA, the CDR3 is TGTGCCAGCAGTTTAGCTTGGGGCAAGAACACTGAAGCTTTCTTT. The V and J genes are TRBV28 and TRBJ1-1, with a weak D call TRBD1 (5 bases). The CDR3 is 15 amino acids. Per the germline V gene, CDR1 is MDHEN and CDR2 is SYDVKM. Trimming pared 2 bases from V and 1 base from J, leaving 11 bases between.

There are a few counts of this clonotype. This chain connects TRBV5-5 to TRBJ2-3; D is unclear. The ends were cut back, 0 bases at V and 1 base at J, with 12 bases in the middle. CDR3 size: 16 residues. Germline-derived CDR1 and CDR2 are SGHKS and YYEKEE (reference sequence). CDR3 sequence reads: CASSLAASRGTDTQYF. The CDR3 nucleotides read TGTGCCAGCAGCTTGGCAGCCTCCCGGGGCACAGATACGCAGTATTTT.

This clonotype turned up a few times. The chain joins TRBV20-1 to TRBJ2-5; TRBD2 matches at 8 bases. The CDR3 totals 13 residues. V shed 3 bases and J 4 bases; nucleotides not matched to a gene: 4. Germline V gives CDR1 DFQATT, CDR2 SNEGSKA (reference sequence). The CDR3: CSASGGAAETQYF. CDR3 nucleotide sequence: TGCAGTGCTAGCGGGGGGGCTGCAGAGACCCAGTACTTC.

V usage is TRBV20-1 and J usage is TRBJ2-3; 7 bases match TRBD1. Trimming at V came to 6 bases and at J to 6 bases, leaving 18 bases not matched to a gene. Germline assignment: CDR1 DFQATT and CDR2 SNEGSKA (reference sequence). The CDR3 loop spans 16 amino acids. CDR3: CSARPMDRSNMDTQYF. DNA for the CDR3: TGCAGTGCCAGGCCAATGGACAGGTCCAATATGGATACGCAGTATTTT.

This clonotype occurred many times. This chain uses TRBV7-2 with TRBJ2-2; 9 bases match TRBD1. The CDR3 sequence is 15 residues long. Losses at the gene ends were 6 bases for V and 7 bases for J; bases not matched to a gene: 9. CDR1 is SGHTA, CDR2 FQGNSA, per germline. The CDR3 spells CASRRDRATNGELFF. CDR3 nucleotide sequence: TGTGCCAGCAGGCGGGACAGGGCAACGAACGGGGAGCTGTTTTTT.

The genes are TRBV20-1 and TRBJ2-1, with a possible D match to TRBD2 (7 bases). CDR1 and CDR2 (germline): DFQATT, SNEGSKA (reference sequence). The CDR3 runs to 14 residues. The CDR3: CFMISVGGAGEQFF. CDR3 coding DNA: TGCTTTATGATTAGCGTGGGGGGGGCAGGTGAGCAGTTCTTC.

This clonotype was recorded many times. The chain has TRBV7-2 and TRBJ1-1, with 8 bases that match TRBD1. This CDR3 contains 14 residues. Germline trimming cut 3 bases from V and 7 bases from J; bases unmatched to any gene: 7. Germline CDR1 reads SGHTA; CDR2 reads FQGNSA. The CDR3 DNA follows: TGTGCCAGCAGCTTTGCTCGGGGGACAGGTGAAGCTTTCTTT. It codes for CASSFARGTGEAFF. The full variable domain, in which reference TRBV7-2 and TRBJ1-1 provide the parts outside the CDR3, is GAGVSQSPSNKVTEKGKDVELRCDPISGHTALYWYRQSLGQGLEFLIYFQGNSAPDKSGLPSDRFSAERTGGSVSTLTIQRTQQEDSAVYLCASSFARGTGEAFFGQGTRLTVV.

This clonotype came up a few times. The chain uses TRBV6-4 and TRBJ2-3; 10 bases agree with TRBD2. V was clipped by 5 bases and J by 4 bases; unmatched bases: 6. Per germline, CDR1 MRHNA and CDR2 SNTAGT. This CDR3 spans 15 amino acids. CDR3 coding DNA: TGTGCCAGCAGTCCTGGGACTAGCGAGGCAGATACGCAGTATTTT. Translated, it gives CASSPGTSEADTQYF.

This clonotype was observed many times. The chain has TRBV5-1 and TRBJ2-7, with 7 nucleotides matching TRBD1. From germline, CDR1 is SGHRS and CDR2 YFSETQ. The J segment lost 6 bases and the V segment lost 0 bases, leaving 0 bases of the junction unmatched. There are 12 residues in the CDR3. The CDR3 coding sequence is TGCGCCAGCAGCTTGGACAGGGGCGAGCAGTACTTC. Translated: CASSLDRGEQYF.

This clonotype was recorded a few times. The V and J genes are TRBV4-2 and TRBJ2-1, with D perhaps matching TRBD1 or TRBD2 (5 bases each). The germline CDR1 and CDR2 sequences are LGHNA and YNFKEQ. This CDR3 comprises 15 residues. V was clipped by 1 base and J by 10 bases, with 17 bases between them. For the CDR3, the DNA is TGTGCCAGCAGCCAAGGAGCTAGCTGGGACGGGGAGCAGTTCTTC. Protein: CASSQGASWDGEQFF.

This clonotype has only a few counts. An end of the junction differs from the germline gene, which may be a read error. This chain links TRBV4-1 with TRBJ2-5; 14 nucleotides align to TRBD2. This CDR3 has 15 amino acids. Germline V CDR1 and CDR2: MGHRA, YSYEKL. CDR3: CASRHPWTSGGTLNF. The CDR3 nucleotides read TGCGCCAGCAGACACCCTTGGACTAGCGGGGGGACCCTCAACTTC.

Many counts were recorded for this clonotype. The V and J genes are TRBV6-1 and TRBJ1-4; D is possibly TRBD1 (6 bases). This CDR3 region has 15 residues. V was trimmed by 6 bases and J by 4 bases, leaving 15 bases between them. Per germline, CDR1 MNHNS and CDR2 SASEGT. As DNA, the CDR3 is TGTGCCAGCAGACCTACCGGGACAATTAATGAAAAACTGTTTTTT. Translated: CASRPTGTINEKLFF.

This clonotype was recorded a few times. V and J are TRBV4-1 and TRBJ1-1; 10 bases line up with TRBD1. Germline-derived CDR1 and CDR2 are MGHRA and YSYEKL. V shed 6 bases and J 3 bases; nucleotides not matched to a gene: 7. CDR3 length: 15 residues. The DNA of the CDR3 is TGCGCCAGCAGGTCACCGGGACAGGGGTACACTGAAGCTTTCTTT. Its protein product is CASRSPGQGYTEAFF.

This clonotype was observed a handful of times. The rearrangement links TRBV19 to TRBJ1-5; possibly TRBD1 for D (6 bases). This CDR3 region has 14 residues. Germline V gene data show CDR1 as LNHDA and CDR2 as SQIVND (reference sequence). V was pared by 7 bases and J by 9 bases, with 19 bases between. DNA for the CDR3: TGTGCCAGTACCCCACGGGGGGGCCAGCGGCCCCAGCATTTT. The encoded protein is CASTPRGGQRPQHF.

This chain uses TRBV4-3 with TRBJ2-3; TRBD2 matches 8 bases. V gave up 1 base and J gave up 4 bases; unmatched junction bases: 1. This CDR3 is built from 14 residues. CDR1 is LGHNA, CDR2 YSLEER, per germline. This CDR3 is CASSQAGLADTQYF. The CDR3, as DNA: TGCGCCAGCAGCCAAGCGGGACTAGCAGATACGCAGTATTTT.

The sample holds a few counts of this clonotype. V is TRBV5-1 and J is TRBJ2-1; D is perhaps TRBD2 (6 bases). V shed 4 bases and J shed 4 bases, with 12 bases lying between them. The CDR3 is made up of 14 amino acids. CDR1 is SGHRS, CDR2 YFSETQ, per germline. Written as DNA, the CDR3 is TGCGCCAGCAGCCCAACCGGGGGTTACAATGAGCAGTTCTTC. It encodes CASSPTGGYNEQFF.

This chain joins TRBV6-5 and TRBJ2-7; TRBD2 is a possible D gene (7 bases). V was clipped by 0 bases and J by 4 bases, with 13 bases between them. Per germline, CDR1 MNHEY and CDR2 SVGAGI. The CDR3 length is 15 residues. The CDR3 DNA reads TGTGCCAGCAGTTACTCTGGGGGGGCCCAGTACGAGCAGTACTTC. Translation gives CASSYSGGAQYEQYF.

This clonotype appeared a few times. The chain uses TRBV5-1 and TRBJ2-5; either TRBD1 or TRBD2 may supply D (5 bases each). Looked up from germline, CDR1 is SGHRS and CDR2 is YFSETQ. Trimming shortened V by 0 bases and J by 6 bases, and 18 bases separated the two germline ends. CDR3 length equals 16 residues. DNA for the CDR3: TGCGCCAGCAGCTTGGTAACGGGACCGGCGCAACAGACCCAGTACTTC. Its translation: CASSLVTGPAQQTQYF. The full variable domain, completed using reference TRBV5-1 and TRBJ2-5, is KAGVTQTPRYLIKTRGQQVTLSCSPISGHRSVSWYQQTPGQGLQFLFEYFSETQRNKGNFPGRFSGRQFSNSRSEMNVSTLELGDSALYLCASSLVTGPAQQTQYFGPGTRLLVL.